The clone carrying this TCR beta chain was found a few times. The antigen is undetermined. The data derive from a study of CD8 T cells in ankylosing spondylitis. TCRdb independently ran MiXCR on the 5' RACE reads; one entry per CDR3 protein. This sample has roughly 440,000 distinct CDR3 sequences, with 15% to 20% found just once. Findings and caveats of the study: Ankylosing spondylitis blood appeared to carry a characteristic TCR beta motif of 7 or 8 highly homologous variants.

The receptor comes from a male donor with ankylosing spondylitis. The sample was blood, either unsorted or a sorted T cell fraction (not recorded which).

CDR3 sequence: CASSVWGRGSYNEQFF. The CDR3 bases are TGTGCCAGCAGTGTTTGGGGCCGCGGCTCCTACAATGAGCAGTTCTTC. The V call is TRBV2, the J call TRBJ2-1; D perhaps matches TRBD1 (5 bases). This CDR3 contains 16 residues. V lost 4 bases and J 0 bases, leaving 13 bases between the germline ends. From germline, CDR1 is SNHLY and CDR2 FYNNEI.